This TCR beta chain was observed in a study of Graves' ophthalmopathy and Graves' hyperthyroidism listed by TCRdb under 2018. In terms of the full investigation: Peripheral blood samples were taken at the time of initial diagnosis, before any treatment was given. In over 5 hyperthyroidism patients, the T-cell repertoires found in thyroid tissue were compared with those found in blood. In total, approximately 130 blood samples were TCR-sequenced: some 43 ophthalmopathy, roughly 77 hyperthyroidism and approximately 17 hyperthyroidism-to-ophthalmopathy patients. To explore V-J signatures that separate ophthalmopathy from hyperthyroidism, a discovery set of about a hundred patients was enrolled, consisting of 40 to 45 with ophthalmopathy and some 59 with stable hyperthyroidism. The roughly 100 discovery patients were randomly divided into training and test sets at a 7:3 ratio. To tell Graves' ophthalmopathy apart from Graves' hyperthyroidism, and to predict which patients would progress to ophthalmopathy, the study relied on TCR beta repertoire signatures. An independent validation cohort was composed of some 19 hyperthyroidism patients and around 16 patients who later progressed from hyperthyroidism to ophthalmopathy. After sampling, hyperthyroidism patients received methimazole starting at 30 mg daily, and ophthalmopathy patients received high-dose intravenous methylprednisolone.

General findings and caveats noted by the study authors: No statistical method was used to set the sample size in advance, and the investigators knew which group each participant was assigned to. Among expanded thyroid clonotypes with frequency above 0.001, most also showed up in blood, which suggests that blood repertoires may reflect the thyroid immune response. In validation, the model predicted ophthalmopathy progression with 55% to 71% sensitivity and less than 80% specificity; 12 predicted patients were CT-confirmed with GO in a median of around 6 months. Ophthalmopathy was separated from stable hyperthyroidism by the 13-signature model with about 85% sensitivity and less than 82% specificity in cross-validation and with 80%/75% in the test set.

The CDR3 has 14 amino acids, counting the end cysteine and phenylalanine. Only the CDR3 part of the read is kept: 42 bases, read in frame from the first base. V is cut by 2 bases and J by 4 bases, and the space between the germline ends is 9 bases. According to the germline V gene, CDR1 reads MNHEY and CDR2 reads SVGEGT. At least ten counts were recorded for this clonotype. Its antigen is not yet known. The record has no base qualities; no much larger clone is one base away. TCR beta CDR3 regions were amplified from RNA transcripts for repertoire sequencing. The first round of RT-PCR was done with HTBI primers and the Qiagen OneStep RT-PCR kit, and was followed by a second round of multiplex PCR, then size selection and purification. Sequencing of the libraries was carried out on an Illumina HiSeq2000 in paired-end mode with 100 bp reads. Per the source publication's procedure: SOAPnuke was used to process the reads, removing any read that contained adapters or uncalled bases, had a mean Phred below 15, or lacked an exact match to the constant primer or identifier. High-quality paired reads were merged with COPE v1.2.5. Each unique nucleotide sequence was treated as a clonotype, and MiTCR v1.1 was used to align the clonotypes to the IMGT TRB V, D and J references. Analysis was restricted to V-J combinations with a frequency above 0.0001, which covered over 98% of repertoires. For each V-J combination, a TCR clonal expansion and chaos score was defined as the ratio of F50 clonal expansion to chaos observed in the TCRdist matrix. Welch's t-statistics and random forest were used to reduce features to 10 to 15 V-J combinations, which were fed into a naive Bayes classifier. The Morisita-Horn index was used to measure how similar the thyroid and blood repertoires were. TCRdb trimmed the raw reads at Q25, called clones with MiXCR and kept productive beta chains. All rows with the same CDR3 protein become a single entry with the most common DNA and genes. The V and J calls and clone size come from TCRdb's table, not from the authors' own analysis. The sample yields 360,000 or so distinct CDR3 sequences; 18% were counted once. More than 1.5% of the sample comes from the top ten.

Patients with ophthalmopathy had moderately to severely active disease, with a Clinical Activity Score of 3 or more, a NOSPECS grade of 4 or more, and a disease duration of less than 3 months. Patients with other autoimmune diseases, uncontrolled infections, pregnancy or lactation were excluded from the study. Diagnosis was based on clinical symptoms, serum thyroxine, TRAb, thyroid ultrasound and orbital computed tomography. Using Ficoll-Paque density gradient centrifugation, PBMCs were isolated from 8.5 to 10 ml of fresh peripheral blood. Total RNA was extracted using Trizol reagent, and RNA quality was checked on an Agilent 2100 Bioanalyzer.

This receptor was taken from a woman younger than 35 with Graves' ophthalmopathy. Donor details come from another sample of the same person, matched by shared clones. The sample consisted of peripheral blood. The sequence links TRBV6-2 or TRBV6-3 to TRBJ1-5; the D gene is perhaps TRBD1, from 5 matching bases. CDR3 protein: CASSYRGENQPQHF. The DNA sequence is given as TGTGCCAGCAGTTACCGGGGGGAGAATCAGCCCCAGCATTTT.